The clone carrying this T cell receptor (beta chain) turned up a few times. The data stem from a study of cytomegalovirus exposure and HLA in healthy donors. The PCR contained 60 Vbeta and 13 Jbeta primers. Using immunoSEQ multiplex PCR, the repertoire was profiled, and TCRdb retains in-frame clones only, with some absent. The sample shows approximately 110,000 clones, about 61% of them seen only once. The CDR3 has 18 residues. The V and J ends lost 3 bases and 0 bases, in that order; junction bases with no gene match: 11. CDR1 is MDHEN, CDR2 SYDVKM, per germline. This chain connects TRBV28 to TRBJ1-5; 7 positions agree with TRBD1. Sequenced input: PBMCs. The sequence derives from a young man in good health and CMV-seropositive. In DNA form, the CDR3 reads TGTGCCAGCAGTTTGACAGGGAGTAGCGAATATAGCAATCAGCCCCAGCATTTT. This encodes CASSLTGSSEYSNQPQHF.